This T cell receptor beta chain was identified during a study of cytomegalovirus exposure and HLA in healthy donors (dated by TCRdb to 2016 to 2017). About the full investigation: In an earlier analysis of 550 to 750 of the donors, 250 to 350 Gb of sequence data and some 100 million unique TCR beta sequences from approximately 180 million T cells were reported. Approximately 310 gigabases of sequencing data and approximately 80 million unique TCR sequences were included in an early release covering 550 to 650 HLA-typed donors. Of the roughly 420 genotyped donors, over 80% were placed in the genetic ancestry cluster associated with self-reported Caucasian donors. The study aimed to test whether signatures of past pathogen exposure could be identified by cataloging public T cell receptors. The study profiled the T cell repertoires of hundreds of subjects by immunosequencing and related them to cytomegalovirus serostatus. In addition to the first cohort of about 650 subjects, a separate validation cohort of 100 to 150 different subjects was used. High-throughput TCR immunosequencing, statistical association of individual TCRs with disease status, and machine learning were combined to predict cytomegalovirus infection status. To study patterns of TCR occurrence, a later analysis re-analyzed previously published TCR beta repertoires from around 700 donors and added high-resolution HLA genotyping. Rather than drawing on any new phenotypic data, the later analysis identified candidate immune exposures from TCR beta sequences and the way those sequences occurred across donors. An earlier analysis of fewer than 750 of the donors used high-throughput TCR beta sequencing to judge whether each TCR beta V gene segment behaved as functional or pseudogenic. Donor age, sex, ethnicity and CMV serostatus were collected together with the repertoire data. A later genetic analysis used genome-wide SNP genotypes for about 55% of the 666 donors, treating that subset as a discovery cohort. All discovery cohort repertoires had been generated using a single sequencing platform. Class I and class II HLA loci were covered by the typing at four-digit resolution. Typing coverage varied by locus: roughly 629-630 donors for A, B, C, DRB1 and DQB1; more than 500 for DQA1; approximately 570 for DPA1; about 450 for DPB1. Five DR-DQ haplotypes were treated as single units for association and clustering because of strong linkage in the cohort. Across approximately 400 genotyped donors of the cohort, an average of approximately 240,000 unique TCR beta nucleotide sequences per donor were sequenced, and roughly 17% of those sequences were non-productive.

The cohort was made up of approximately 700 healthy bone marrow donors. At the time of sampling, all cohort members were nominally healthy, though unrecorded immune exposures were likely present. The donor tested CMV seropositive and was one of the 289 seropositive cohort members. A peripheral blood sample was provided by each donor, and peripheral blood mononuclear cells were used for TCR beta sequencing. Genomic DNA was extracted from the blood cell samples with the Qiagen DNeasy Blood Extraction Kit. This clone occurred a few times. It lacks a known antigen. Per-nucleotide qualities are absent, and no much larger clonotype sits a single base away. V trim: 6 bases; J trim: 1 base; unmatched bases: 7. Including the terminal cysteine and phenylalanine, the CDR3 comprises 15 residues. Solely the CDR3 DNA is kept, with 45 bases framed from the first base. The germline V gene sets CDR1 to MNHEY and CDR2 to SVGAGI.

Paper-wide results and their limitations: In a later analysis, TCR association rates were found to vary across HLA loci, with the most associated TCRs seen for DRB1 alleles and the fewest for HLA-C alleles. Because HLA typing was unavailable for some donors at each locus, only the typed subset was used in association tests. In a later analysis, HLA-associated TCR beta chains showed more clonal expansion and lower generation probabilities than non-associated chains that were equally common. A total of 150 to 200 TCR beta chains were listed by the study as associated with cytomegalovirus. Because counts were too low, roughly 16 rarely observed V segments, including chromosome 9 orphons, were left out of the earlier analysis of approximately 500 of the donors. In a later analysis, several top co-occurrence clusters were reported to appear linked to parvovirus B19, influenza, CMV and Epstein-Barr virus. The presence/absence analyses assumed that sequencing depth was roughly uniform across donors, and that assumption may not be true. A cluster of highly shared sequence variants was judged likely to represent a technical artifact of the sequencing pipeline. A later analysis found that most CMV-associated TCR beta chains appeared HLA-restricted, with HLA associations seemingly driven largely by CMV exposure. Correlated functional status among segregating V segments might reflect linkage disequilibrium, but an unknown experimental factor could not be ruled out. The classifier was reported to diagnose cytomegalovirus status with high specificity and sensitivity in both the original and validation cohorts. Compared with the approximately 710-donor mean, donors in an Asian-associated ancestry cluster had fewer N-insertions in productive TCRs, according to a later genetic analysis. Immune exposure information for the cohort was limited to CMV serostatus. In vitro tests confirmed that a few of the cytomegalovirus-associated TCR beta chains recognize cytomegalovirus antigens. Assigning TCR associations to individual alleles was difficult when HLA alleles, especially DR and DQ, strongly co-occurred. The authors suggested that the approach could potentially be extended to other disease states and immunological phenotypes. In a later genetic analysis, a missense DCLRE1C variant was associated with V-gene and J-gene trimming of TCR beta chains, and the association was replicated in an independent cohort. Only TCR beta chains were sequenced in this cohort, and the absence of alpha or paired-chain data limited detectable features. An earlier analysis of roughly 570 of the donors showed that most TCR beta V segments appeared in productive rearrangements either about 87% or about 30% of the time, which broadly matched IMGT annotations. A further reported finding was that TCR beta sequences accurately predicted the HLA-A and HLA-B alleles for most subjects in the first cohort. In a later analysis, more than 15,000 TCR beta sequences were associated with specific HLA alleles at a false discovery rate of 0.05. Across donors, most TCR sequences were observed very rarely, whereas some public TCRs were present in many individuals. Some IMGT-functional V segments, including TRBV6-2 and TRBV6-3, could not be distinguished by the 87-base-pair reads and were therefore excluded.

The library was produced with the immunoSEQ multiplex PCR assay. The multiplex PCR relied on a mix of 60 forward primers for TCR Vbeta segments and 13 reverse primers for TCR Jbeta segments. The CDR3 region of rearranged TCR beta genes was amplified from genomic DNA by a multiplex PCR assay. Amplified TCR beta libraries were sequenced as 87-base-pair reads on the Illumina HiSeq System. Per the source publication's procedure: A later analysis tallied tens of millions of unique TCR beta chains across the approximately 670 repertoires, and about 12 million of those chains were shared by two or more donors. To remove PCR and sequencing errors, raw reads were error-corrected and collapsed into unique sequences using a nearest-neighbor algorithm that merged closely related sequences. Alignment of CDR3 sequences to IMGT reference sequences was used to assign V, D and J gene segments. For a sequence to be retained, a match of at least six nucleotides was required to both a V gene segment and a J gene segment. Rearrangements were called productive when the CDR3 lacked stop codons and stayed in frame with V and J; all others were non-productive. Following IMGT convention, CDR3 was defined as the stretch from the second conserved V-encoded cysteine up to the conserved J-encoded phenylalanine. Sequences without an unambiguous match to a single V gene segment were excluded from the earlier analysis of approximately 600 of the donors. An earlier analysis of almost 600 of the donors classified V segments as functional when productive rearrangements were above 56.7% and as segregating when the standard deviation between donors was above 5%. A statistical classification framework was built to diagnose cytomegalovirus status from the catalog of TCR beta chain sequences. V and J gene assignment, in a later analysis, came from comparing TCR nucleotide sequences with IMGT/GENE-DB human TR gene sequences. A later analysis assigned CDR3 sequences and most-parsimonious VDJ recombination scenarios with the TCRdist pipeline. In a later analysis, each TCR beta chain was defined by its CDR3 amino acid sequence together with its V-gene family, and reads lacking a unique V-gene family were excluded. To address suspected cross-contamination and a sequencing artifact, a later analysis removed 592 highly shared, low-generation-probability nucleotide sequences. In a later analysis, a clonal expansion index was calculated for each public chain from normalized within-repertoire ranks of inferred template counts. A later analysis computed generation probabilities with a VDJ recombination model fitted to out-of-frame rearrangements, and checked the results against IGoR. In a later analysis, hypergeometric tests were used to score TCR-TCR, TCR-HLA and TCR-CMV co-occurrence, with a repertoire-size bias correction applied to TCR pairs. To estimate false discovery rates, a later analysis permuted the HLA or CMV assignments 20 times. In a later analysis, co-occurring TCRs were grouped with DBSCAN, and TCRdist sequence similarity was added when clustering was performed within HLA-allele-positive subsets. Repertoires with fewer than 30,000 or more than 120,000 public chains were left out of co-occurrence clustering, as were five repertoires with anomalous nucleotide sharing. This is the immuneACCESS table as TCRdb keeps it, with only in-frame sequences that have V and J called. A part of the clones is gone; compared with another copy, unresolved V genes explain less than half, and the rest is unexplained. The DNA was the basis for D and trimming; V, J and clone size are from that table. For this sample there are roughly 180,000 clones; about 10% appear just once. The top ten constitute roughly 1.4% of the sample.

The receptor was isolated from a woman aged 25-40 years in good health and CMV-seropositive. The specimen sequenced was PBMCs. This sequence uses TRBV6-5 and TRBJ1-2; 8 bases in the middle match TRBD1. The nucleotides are TGTGCCAGCAGCTACGACAGGGGACTTAACTATGGCTACACCTTC. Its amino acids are CASSYDRGLNYGYTF.